This T cell receptor (beta chain) was captured by sequencing in a study of blood T cell repertoires in COVID-19. Study background: T cells, B-cell-depleted T cells, or PBMCs provided the cDNA or gDNA that served as material.

This CDR3 spans 16 amino acids. In germline, CDR1 is LNHNV, CDR2 YYDKDF (reference sequence). V lost 0 bases, J lost 9 bases, and 6 bases stayed unmatched. This clone has only a few counts. Repertoires were generated with immunoSEQ multiplex PCR, while TCRdb's copy carries only in-frame clones and drops some. The table shows about 140,000 clones, with more than 75% occurring only once. The sequence came from a human donor with acute or convalescent COVID-19. The donor label of this sample is uncertain. V usage is TRBV15 and J usage is TRBJ2-1, with 12 bases that match TRBD2. Sample: peripheral blood. Written as DNA, the CDR3 is TGTGCCACCAGCAGAGAATGGACTAGCGGGAAGGGTGAGCAGTTCTTC. Amino acid sequence: CATSREWTSGKGEQFF.